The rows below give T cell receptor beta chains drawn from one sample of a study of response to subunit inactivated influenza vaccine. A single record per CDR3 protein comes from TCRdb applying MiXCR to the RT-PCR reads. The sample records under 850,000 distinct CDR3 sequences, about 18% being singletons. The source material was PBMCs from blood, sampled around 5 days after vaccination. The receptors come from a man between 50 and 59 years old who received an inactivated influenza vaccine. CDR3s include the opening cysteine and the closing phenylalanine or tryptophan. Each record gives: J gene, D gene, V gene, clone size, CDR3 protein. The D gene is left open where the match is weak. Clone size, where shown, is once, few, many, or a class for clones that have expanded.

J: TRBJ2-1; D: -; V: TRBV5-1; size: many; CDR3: CASSLKGGGNEQFF
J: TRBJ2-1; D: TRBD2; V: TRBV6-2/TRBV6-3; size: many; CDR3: CASSYSRGRAGNEQFF
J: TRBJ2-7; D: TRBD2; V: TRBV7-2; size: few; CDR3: CASSLVASGSYEQYF
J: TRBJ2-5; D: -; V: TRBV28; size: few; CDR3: CASSSPATSQETQYF
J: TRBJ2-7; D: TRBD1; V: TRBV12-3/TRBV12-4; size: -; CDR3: CAISFGQGPYEQYF
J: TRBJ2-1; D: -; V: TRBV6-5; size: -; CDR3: CASSYSWTLTVANEQFF
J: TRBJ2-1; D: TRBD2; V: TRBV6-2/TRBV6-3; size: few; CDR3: CASSPGTSGTIF
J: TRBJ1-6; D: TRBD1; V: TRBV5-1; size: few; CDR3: CASTLRQGGSPLHF
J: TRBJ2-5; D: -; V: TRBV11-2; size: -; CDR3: CASSLEILEGTQYF
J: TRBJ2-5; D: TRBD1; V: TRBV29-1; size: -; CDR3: CSVTGGVETQYF
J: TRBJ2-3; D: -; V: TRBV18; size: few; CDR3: CASSPARRSSTDTQYF
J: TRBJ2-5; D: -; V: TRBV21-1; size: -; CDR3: CASSMGPEYF
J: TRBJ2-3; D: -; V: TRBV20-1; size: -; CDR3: CSAGENTDTQYF
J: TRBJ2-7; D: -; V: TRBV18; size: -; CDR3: CASSPREHEQYF
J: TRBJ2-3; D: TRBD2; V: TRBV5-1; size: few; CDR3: CASSIGTSGITDTQYF
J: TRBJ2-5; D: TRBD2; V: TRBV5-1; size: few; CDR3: CASSFGGRARETQYF
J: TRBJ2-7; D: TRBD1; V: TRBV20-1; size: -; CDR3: CSAPNSGTGGYEQYF
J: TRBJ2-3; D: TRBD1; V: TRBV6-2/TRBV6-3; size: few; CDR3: CASSSRGQDTQYF
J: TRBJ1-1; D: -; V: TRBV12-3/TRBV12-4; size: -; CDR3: CASRLGGTHTEAFF
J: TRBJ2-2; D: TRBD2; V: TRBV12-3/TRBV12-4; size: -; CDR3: CASSLYGGALGELFF
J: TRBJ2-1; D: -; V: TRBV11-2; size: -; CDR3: CASSLMSSYNEQFF
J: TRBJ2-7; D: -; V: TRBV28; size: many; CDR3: CASSDGTSYEQYF